This T cell receptor beta chain derives from a study of blood T cells in healthy people across ages. Whole-study findings and limits: Unsorted PBMCs prevented conclusive naive versus antigen-experienced comparison.

Germline CDR1 and CDR2: KGHSH and LQKENI. The CDR3 has 14 amino acids. Trimming removed 5 bases from V and 1 base from J; junction bases left unmatched: 1. As regards this clonotype: Its antigen is currently unknown.

Next came a second PCR, run for about 7 to 12 cycles, which used a sample-barcoded 5' primer along with a J-beta primer mix. Each cDNA molecule was tagged by a template-switch adaptor with 12 random nucleotides. Every sample produced at least 3 million CDR3-containing paired-end reads. Using its own MiXCR run on the 5' RACE reads, TCRdb lists one record per CDR3 protein. The profile covers roughly 800,000 distinct CDR3 sequences, with 20% to 30% appearing a single time and 2.5% to 3.5% taken by the ten largest. The sample was also reused in another study, on T cells of mothers and their children.

This chain links TRBV18 with TRBJ1-5, with 8 nucleotides matching TRBD1. This receptor was identified in a boy between 5 and 17 years old in good health. The sample comprised blood. The CDR3 bases are TGTGCCAGCTCAGCAGGGGGCAGCAATCAGCCCCAGCATTTT. It is translated as CASSAGGSNQPQHF. Combining the CDR3 with reference TRBV18 and TRBJ1-5 gives the whole variable domain NAGVMQNPRHLVRRRGQEARLRCSPMKGHSHVYWYRQLPEEGLKFMVYLQKENIIDESGMPKERFSAEFPKEGPSILRIQQVVRGDSAAYFCASSAGGSNQPQHFGDGTRLSIL.